Detailed here is one T cell receptor (beta chain). The antigen remains unidentified. Deletions cut 4 bases from V and 1 base from J, with 13 bases between. Germline assignment: CDR1 SGHAT and CDR2 FQNNGV. The CDR3 covers 15 residues. This sample was taken from a study of cytomegalovirus exposure and HLA in healthy donors. Findings and limits, study-wide: Evidence from a later analysis indicated that most CMV-associated TCR beta chains looked HLA-restricted. A later look showed TCR association rates differing by HLA locus, highest for DRB1 and lowest for HLA-C.

A multiplex PCR was run with 60 Vbeta primers and 13 Jbeta primers. Clones were sequenced by immunoSEQ multiplex PCR, and TCRdb holds only the in-frame ones, with some missing. The sample yields 200,000 or so clones, 87% seen once. The TCR was taken from a man aged 30-40 years in good health and CMV-seronegative. The sample comprised PBMCs. The rearrangement joins TRBV11-2 to TRBJ1-1; tentatively, D is TRBD1 (6 bases). The CDR3 DNA reads as TGTGCCAGCAGCTCGCTCTCAGGGGAGAACACTGAAGCTTTCTTT. Encoded protein: CASSSLSGENTEAFF.